What follows describes a single T cell receptor beta chain. Its antigen remains unknown. The data stem from a study of T cell responses to AZD1222 COVID-19 vaccine. General study points: Donors in the cohort were predominantly white British and more often female, and clonal diversity was possibly underestimated.

The repertoire was sequenced with immunoSEQ multiplex PCR; TCRdb's copy has only in-frame clones and lacks some. The sample lists approximately 120,000 clones; around nine tenths were seen once. The sequence derives from an adult in good health. The sequencing used peripheral blood, collected on day 0 of AZD1222 vaccination.

The CDR3 sequence is CASRNSGDQETQYF. In nucleotides, the CDR3 is TGTGCCAGCAGAAACAGCGGGGATCAAGAGACCCAGTACTTC. The genes are TRBV6-5 and TRBJ2-5; the match to TRBD2 covers 7 bases. Germline V gene lookup returns CDR1 MNHEY and CDR2 SVGAGI. The CDR3 spans 14 residues. The trim removed 6 bases at V and 2 bases at J, leaving 6 bases unmatched.